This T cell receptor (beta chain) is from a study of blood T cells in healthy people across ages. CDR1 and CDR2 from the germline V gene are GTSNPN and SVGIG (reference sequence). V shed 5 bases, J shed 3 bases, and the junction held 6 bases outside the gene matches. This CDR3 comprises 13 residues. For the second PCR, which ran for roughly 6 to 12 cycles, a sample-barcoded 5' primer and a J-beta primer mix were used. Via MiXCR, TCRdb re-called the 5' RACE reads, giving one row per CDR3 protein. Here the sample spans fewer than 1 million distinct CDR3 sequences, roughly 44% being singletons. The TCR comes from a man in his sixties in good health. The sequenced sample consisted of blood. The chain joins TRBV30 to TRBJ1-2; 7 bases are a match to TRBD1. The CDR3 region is CAWDRTGDYGYTF. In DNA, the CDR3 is TGTGCCTGGGATCGGACAGGAGACTATGGCTACACCTTC.